A selection of T cell receptor beta chains follows, all from one sample in a study of T cell repertoires in cytomegalovirus infection. Using its own MiXCR run on the reads, TCRdb lists one record per CDR3 protein. Here the sample spans some 450,000 distinct CDR3 sequences, about 33% being singletons. Sequencing was carried out using PBMCs. These TCRs come from a human donor in good health (CMV status not recorded). Some clones in this sample may be carry-over from other donors' samples. Each CDR3 is given with its conserved first and last residue. A D gene is named only where the DNA matches it firmly. A clone size is listed for some rows: how often the clone was seen (once, few, many), or a class if it is expanded.

cdr3_aa	cdr3_nt	j_call	v_call	d_call	clone_size
CASSLQGTGELFF	TGTGCCAGCAGCTTACAGGGGACCGGGGAGCTGTTTTTT	TRBJ2-2	TRBV7-2	.	many
CASSLGGFAYEQYF	TGTGCCAGCAGCTTAGGGGGGTTCGCCTACGAGCAGTACTTC	TRBJ2-7	TRBV7-9	.	many
CASSQDWGLAGKETPYF	TGTGCCAGCAGCCAAGATTGGGGGCTAGCGGGAAAAGAGACCCCGTACTTC	TRBJ2-5	TRBV14	TRBD2	.
CSSSLDGPDTQYF	TGTTCCAGCAGCTTAGATGGTCCAGATACGCAGTATTTT	TRBJ2-3	TRBV7-3	.	.
CASSFKPGQGYYEQYF	TGCGCCAGCAGCTTTAAGCCGGGACAGGGATACTACGAGCAGTACTTC	TRBJ2-7	TRBV5-1	TRBD1	.
CASSVELLAGGGNEQFF	TGTGCCAGCAGCGTAGAGCTTCTAGCGGGGGGGGGGAATGAGCAGTTCTTC	TRBJ2-1	TRBV9	TRBD2	.
CASSLNLGQGALGGYTF	TGTGCCAGCAGCTTGAACCTGGGACAGGGGGCGTTAGGTGGCTACACCTTC	TRBJ1-2	TRBV5-4	TRBD1	.
CSSSRGLALGDTQYF	TGTTCCAGCAGTCGGGGACTAGCGTTAGGGGATACGCAGTATTTT	TRBJ2-3	TRBV6-2/TRBV6-3	TRBD2	.
CASSLVAAPDTQYF	TGTGCCAGCAGCTTAGTGGCAGCCCCAGATACGCAGTATTTT	TRBJ2-3	TRBV11-2	.	few
CASSPIASGSYNEQFF	TGTGCCAGCAGCCCGATCGCTAGCGGCTCCTACAATGAGCAGTTCTTC	TRBJ2-1	TRBV7-8	TRBD2	many
CASSQDLAGTTDTQYF	TGCGCCAGCAGCCAAGATTTAGCGGGGACCACAGATACGCAGTATTTT	TRBJ2-3	TRBV4-1	TRBD2	.
CASSLTKNTGELFF	TGTGCCAGCAGTTTAACTAAGAACACCGGGGAGCTGTTTTTT	TRBJ2-2	TRBV28	.	.
CASTNEGRNSPLHF	TGTGCCAGTACCAATGAGGGCAGAAATTCACCCCTCCACTTT	TRBJ1-6	TRBV19	.	few
CASSGSVADTQYF	TGTGCCAGCAGTGGTTCAGTAGCGGATACGCAGTATTTT	TRBJ2-3	TRBV6-4	.	.
CASSVGGLNNEQFF	TGCGCCAGCAGTGTGGGGGGGCTTAACAATGAGCAGTTCTTC	TRBJ2-1	TRBV10-2	.	.
CASSPLPELRYGYTF	TGTGCCAGCAGCCCCCTCCCGGAGCTTCGGTATGGCTACACCTTC	TRBJ1-2	TRBV7-2	.	many
CASSSELPREQFF	TGTGCCAGCAGTTCAGAACTACCCAGGGAGCAGTTCTTC	TRBJ2-1	TRBV5-5	.	.
CASGENNPPLHF	TGTGCCAGCGGGGAAAATAATCCACCCCTCCACTTT	TRBJ1-6	TRBV12-3/TRBV12-4	.	.
CASSYVRVSQPQHF	TGTGCCAGCAGTTATGTCAGGGTGAGCCAGCCCCAGCATTTT	TRBJ1-5	TRBV6-5	.	.
CASSLARGRTDTQYF	TGTGCCAGCAGCTTAGCTCGGGGGCGCACAGATACGCAGTATTTT	TRBJ2-3	TRBV7-2	.	few
CASSRGGTGNYGYTF	TGTGCCAGCAGCCGAGGTGGGACAGGGAACTATGGCTACACCTTC	TRBJ1-2	TRBV12-3/TRBV12-4	TRBD1	.
CASSTDRGRISDTQYF	TGTGCCAGCAGCACGGACAGGGGGCGAATTTCGGATACGCAGTATTTT	TRBJ2-3	TRBV7-6	TRBD1	few
CASSQSIGASLDGYTF	TGCGCCAGCAGCCAATCGATCGGGGCTTCGCTTGATGGCTACACCTTC	TRBJ1-2	TRBV4-1	.	.
CASSPVGRDTQYF	TGTGCCAGCAGCCCAGTAGGTAGAGATACGCAGTATTTT	TRBJ2-3	TRBV7-3	.	many